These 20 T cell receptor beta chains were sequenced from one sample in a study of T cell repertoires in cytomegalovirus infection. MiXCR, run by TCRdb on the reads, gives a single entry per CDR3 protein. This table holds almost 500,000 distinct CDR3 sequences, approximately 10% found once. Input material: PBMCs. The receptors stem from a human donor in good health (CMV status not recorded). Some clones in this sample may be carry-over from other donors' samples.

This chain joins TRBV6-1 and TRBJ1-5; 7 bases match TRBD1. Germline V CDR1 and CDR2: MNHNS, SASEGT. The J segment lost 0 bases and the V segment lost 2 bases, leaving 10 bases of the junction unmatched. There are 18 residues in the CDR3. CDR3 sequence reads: CASSEIGTVLYSNQPQHF. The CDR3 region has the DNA TGTGCCAGCAGTGAAATCGGGACAGTCCTTTATAGCAATCAGCCCCAGCATTTT.

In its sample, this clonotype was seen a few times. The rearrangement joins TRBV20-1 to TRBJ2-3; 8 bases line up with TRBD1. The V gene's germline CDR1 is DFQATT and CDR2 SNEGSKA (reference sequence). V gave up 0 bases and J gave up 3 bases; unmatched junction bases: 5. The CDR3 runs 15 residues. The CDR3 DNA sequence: TGCAGTGCTAGAGATTGGACAGGGTTTACAGATACGCAGTATTTT. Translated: CSARDWTGFTDTQYF.

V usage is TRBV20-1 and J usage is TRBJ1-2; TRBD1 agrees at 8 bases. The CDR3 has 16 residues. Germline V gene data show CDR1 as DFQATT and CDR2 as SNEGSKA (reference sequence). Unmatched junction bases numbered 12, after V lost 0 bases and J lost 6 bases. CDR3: CSARDPLRGPTDGYTF. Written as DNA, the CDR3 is TGCAGTGCTAGAGACCCCCTCAGGGGGCCCACCGATGGCTACACCTTC.

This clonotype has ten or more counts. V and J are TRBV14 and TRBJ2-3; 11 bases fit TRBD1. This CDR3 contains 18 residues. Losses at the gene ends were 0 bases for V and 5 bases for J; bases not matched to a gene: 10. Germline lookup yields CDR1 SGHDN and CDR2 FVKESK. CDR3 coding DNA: TGTGCCAGCAGCCAAGATCGCGGGACAGGGGGTAGGAGAGATACGCAGTATTTT. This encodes CASSQDRGTGGRRDTQYF.

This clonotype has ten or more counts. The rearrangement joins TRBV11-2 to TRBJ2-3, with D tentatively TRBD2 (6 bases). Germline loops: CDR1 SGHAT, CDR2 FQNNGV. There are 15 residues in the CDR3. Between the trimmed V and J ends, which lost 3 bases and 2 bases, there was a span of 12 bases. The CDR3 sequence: CASSFLAYATDTQYF. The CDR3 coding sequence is TGTGCCAGCAGCTTTCTAGCGTACGCCACAGATACGCAGTATTTT. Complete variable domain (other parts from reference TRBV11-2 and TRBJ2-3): EAGVAQSPRYKIIEKRQSVAFWCNPISGHATLYWYQQILGQGPKLLIQFQNNGVVDDSQLPKDRFSAERLKGVDSTLKIQPAKLEDSAVYLCASSFLAYATDTQYFGPGTRLTVL.

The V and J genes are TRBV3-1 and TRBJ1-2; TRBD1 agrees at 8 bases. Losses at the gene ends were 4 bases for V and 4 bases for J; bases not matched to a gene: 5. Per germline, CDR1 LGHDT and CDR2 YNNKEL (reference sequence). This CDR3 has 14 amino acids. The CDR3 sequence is CASSRQGQGYGYTF. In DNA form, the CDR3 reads TGTGCCAGCAGCCGTCAAGGACAGGGCTATGGCTACACCTTC.

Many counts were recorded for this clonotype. This CDR3 reads CASSLVNVRGYGYTF. The CDR3 DNA reads TGTGCCAGCAGCTTAGTGAACGTCAGGGGATATGGCTACACCTTC. V usage is TRBV7-2 and J usage is TRBJ1-2; possibly TRBD1 for D (6 bases). Trimming cost V 1 base and J 5 bases, with 14 bases left between them. This CDR3 region has 15 residues. Germline CDR1 and CDR2: SGHTA and FQGNSA. The full variable domain, with the rest looked up from reference TRBV7-2 and TRBJ1-2, is GAGVSQSPSNKVTEKGKDVELRCDPISGHTALYWYRQSLGQGLEFLIYFQGNSAPDKSGLPSDRFSAERTGGSVSTLTIQRTQQEDSAVYLCASSLVNVRGYGYTFGSGTRLTVV.

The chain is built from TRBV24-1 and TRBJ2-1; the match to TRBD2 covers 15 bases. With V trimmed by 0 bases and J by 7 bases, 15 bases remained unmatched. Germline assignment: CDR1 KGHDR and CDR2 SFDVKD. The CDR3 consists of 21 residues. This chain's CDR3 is CATSDLRTSGRANDPTNEQFF. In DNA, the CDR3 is TGTGCCACCAGTGATTTGCGGACTAGCGGGAGGGCCAACGATCCTACGAATGAGCAGTTCTTC.

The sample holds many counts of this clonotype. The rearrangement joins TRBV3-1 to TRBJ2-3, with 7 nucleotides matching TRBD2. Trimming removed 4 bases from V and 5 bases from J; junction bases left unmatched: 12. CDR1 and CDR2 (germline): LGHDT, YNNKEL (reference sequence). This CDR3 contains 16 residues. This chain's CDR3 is CASSPELARSRDTQYF. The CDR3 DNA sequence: TGTGCCAGCAGCCCTGAACTAGCGAGGTCCCGAGATACGCAGTATTTT.

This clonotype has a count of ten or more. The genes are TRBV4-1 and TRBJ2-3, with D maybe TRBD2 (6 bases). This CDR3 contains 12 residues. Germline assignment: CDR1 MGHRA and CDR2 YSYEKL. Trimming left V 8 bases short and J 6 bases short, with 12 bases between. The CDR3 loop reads CASSRDSDTQYF. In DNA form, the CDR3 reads TGCGCCAGCTCGCGGGACTCGGATACGCAGTATTTT.

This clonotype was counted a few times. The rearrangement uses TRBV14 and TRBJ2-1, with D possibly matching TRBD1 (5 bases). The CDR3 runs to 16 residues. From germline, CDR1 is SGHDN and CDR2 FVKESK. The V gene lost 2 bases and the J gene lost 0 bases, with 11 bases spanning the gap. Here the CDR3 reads CASSQYTGNSYNEQFF. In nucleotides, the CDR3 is TGTGCCAGCAGCCAATATACAGGAAACTCCTACAATGAGCAGTTCTTC.

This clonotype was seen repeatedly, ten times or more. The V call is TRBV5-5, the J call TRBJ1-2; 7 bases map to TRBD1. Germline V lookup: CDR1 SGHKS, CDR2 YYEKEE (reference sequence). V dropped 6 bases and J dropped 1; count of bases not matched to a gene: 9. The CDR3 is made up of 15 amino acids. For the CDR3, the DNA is TGTGCCAGCACTCCAGGAGGGGGCATTAACTATGGCTACACCTTC. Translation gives CASTPGGGINYGYTF.

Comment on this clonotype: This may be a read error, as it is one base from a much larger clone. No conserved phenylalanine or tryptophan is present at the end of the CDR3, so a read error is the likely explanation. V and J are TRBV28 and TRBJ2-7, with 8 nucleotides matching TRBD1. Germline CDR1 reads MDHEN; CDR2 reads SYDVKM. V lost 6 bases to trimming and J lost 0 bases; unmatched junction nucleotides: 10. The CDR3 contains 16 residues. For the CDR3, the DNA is TGTGCCAGCAGGACCTCGGGACAGGTTTTCTCCTACGAGCAGTACATC. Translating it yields CASRTSGQVFSYEQYI.

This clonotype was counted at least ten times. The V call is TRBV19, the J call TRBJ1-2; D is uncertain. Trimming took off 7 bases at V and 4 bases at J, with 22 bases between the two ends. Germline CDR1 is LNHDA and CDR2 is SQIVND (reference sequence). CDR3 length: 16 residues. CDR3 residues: CASTQGASPRGYGYTF. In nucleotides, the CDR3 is TGTGCCAGTACCCAAGGAGCATCTCCCCGGGGCTATGGCTACACCTTC.

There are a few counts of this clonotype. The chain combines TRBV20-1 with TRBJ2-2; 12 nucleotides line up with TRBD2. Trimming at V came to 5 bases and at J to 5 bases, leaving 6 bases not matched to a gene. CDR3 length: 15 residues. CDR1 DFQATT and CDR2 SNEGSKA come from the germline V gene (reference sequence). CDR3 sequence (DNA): TGCAGTGCTTCCACCGGGACTAGCGGGACCGGGGAGCTGTTTTTT. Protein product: CSASTGTSGTGELFF.

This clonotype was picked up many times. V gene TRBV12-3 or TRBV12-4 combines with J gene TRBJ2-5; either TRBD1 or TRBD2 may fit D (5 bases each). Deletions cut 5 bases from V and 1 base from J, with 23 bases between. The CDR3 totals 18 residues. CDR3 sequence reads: CASSLGRRTFGGQETQYF. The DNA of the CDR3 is TGTGCCAGCAGTCTGGGACGCAGGACGTTTGGTGGCCAAGAGACCCAGTACTTC.

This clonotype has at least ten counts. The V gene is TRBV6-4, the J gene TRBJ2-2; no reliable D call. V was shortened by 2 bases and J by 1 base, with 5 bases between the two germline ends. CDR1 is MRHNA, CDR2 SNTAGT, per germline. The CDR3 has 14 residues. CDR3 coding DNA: TGTGCCAGCAGTGACATGGGGAACACCGGGGAGCTGTTTTTT. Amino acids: CASSDMGNTGELFF.

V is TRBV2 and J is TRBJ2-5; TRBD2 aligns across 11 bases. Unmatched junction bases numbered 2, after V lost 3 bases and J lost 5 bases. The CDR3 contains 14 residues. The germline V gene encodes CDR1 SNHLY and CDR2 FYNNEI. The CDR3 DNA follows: TGTGCCAGCAGTGATTCTAGCGGGGGGGAGACCCAGTACTTC. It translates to CASSDSSGGETQYF.

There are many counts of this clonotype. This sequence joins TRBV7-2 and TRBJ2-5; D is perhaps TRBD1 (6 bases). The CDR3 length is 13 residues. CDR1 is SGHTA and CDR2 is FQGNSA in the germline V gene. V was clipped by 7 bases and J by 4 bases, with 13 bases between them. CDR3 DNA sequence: TGTGCCAGCAACCAGGGGTCAGCAGAGACCCAGTACTTC. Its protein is CASNQGSAETQYF.

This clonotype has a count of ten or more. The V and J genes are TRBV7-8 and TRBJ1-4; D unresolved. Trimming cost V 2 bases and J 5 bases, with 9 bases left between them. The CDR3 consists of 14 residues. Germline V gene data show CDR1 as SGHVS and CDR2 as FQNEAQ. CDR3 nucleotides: TGTGCCAGCAGCTTACAGCCTCAAAATGAAAAACTGTTTTTT. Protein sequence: CASSLQPQNEKLFF.